This T cell receptor beta chain was profiled in a study of glioma-infiltrating T cells. The study's findings and limits: Above-expected tissue-blood divergence occurred in all gliomas, most in low-grade ones. Very few CDR3 sequences were shared between tissue and blood.

There are 14 residues in the CDR3. Trimming took 5 bases from V and 12 from J, leaving 23 bases between them. Looked up from germline, CDR1 is GTSNPN and CDR2 is SVGIG (reference sequence). In the case of this clonotype: Antigen specificity is unknown.

The iRepertoire nested amplicon-rescue multiplex PCR amplified TCR alpha and beta CDR3s from RNA. Input was roughly 95-400 ng of tissue mRNA or PBMC total RNA. Using its own MiXCR run on the multiplex PCR reads, TCRdb lists one record per CDR3 protein. The sample comprises roughly 130,000 distinct CDR3 sequences, around 23% of which are singletons, and 27% rests with the top ten. The chain couples TRBV30 to TRBJ2-1; perhaps TRBD1 as D (6 bases). The clonotype comes from a human donor with low-grade glioma or glioblastoma, undergoing nonglioma brain surgery, or in good health (not recorded which). Sequences were obtained from glioma tissue, nonneoplastic brain tissue, or PBMCs (not recorded which). Here the CDR3 DNA reads TGTGCCTGGGCCACAGGTGGGGGCTTTGTTGTGCAGTTCTTC. Its translation: CAWATGGGFVVQFF.